This entry is about one TCR beta chain. The data are from a study of blood T cell repertoires in COVID-19. Overall study: PBMCs, B-cell-depleted T cells, or T cells were the source of the cDNA or gDNA that made up the material.

Under the authors' procedure: Estimated nucleated cell counts came from reference gene primer amplification. Profiling relied on immunoSEQ multiplex PCR, and the TCRdb table lists in-frame clones only, not all of them. V and J calls and clone size come straight from that table; D and trimming were deduced from the DNA. This sample has under 250,000 clones; 89% occur once, and the top ten carry under 5.5%. The germline V gene encodes CDR1 KGHSH and CDR2 LQKENI. The V and J ends lost 0 bases and 6 bases, in that order; junction bases with no gene match: 8. There are 16 residues in the CDR3. The J gene is TRBJ1-5, the V gene TRBV18, with TRBD1 matching 7 bases. The sequencing sample was made of peripheral blood. The TCR sequence derives from a woman between 40 and 55 years old with acute or convalescent COVID-19. The CDR3 bases are TGTGCCAGCTCACCACCGGGGAAGGGGGCTAGTCAGCCCCAGCATTTT. Amino acids: CASSPPGKGASQPQHF.